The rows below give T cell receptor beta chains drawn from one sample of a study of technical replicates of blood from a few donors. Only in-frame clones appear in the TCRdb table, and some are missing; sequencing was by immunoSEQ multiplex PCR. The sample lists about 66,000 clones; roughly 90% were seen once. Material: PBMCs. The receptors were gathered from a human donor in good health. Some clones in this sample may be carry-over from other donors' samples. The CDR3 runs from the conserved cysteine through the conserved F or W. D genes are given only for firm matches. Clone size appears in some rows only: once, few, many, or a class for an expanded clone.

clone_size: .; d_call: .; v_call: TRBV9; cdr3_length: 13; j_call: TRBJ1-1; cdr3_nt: TGCGCCAGCAGCGATCAGGGGTCCACTGAAGCTTTCTTT; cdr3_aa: CASSDQGSTEAFF
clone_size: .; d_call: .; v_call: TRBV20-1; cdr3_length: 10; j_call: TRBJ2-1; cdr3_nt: TGCAGTGCTTCAGTCGCAGAGCAGTTCTTC; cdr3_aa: CSASVAEQFF
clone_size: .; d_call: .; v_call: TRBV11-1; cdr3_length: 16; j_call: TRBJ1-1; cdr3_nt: TGTGCCAGCAGCTTTGGGGGCTGGCGGTTTGAAACTGAAGCTTTCTTT; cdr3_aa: CASSFGGWRFETEAFF
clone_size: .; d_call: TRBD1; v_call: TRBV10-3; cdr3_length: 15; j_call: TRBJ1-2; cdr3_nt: TGTGCCATCAGTGGTGGACAGGGGGCGTCTAATGGCTACACCTTC; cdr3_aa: CAISGGQGASNGYTF
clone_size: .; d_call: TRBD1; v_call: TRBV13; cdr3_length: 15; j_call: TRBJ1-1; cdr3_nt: TGTGCCAGCAGCATAGAGGGACAGGGTACGACTGAAGCTTTCTTT; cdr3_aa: CASSIEGQGTTEAFF
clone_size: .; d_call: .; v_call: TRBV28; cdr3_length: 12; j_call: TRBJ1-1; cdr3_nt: TGTGCCAGCAGTTTCGGGAGACGAGGAGCTTTCTTT; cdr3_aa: CASSFGRRGAFF
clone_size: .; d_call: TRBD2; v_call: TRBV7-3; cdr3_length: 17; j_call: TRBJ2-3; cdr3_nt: TGTGCCAGCAGCTTAATGGCCAGCGGGGGGGCCTCAGATACGCAGTATTTT; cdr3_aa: CASSLMASGGASDTQYF
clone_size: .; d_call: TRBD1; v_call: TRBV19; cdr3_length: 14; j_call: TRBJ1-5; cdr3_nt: TGTGCCAGTAGGTCCGGGACAGACAATCAGCCCCAGCATTTT; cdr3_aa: CASRSGTDNQPQHF
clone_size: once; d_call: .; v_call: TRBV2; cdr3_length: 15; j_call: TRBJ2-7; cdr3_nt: TGTGCCAGCAGGGCAAACGGACAGCTCTACTACGAGCAGTACTTC; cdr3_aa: CASRANGQLYYEQYF
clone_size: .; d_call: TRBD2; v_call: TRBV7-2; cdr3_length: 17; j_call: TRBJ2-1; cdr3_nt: TGTGCCAGCAGCTTAGTTCCAGGGACTAGCGGGAGAGGGGAGCAGTTCTTC; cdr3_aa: CASSLVPGTSGRGEQFF
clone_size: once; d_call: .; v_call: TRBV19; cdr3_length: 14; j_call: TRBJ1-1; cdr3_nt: TGTGCCAGTAGTATAGGTGGACTAAACACTGAAGCTTTCTTT; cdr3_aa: CASSIGGLNTEAFF
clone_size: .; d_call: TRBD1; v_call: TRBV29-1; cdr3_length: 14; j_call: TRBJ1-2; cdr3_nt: TGCAGCGTTCCTACGACAGGGACGGTGGGTGGCTACACCTTC; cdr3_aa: CSVPTTGTVGGYTF
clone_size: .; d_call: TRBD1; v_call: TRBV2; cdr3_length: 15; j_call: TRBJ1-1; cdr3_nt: TGTGCCAGCAGGCGGGGACAGAGGATCAACACTGAAGCTTTCTTT; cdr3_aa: CASRRGQRINTEAFF
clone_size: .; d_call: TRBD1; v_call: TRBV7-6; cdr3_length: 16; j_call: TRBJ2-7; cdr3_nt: TGTGCCAGCAGCTTGGGGACAGACCTACTAAACTACGAGCAGTACTTC; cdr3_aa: CASSLGTDLLNYEQYF
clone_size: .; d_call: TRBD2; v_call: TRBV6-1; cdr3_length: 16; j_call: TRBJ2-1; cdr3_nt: TGTGCCAGCAGTGAGCTAGCGGGAGGGTCCTACAATGAGCAGTTCTTC; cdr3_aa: CASSELAGGSYNEQFF
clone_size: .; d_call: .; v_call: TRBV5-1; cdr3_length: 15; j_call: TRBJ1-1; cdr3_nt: TGCGCCAGCAGCTTGGGGGCCGGAGGGAACACTGAAGCTTTCTTT; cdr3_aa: CASSLGAGGNTEAFF
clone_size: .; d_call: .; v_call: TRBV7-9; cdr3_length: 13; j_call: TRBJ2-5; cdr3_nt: TGTGCCAGCAGCCTGGACGGGGGACAGACCCAGTACTTC; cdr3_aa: CASSLDGGQTQYF
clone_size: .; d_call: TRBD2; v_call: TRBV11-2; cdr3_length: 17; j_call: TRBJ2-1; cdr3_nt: TGTGCCAGCAGCTTCAGGACTAGCGGGAGCCTGTACAATGAGCAGTTCTTC; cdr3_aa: CASSFRTSGSLYNEQFF
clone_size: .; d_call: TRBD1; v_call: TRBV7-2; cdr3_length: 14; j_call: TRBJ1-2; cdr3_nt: TGTGCCAGCAGCCCCCGACAGGGAAGCTATGGCTACACCTTC; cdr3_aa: CASSPRQGSYGYTF
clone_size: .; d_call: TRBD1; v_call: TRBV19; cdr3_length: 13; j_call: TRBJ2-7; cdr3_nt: TGTGCCAGTAGTATCGGGACAGGCTTTGGACAGTACTTC; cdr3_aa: CASSIGTGFGQYF
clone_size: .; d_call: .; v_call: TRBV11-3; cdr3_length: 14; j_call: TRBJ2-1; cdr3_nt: TGTGCCAGCAGCTCCCCTCGGGGACTCGGTGAGCAGTTCTTC; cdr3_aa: CASSSPRGLGEQFF
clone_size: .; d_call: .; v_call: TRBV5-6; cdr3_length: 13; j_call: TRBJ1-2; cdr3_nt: TGTGCCACAGGACCAACTAGACTTTATGGCTACACCTTC; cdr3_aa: CATGPTRLYGYTF
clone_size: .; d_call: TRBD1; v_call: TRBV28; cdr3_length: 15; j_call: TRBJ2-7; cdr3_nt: TGTGCCAGCAGTCCCGGGACAGGGGGATGGAACGAGCAGTACTTC; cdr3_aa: CASSPGTGGWNEQYF
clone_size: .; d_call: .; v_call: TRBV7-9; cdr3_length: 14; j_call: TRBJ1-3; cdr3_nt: TGTGCCAGCAGCTACCCCGGGACAATAAACACCATATATTTT; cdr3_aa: CASSYPGTINTIYF
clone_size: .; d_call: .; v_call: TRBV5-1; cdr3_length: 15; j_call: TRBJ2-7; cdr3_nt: TGCGCCAGCAGCTTGAGTTACACGAAATCCTACGAGCAGTACTTC; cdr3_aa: CASSLSYTKSYEQYF
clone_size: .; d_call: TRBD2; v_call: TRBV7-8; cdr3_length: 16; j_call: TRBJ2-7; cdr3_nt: TGTGCCAGCAGCTTAGCGGCTAGCGGGAGGGCTACCGAGCAGTACTTC; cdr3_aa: CASSLAASGRATEQYF
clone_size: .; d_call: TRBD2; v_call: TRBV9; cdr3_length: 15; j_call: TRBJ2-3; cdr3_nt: TGTGCCAGCAGCGTCACCTTAGCGGGAGGTGATACGCAGTATTTT; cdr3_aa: CASSVTLAGGDTQYF
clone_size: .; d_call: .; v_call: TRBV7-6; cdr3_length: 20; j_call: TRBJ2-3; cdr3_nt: TGTGCCAGCAGCTTAGCGCAGGCCCGTCTGGGGGCTATGCGCACAGATACGCAGTATTTT; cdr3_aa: CASSLAQARLGAMRTDTQYF
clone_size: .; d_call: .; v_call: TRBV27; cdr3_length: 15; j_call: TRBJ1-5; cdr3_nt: TGTGCCAGCAGTTTAGTCTCCCTGGGAGGTCAGCCCCAGCATTTT; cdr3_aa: CASSLVSLGGQPQHF
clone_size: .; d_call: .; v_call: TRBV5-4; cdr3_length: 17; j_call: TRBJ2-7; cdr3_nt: TGTGCCAGCAGCTTGGGATATACAGGTGAAAGCTCCTACGAGCAGTACTTC; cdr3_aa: CASSLGYTGESSYEQYF
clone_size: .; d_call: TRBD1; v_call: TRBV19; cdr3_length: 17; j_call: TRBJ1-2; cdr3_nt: TGTGCCAGTAGTGCCCAGAGGACAGGGCCAGCTAACTATGGCTACACCTTC; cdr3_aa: CASSAQRTGPANYGYTF
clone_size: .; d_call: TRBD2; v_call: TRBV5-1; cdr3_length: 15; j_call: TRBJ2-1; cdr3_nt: TGCGCCAGCAGCTTGATAGCGGGGGCCCGCAATGAGCAGTTCTTC; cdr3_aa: CASSLIAGARNEQFF
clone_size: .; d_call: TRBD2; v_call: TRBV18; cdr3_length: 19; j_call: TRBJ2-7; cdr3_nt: TGTGCCAGCTCACCATTGGGACTAGCGGGAGTCGGAGTTGTAAGGGAGCAGTACTTC; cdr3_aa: CASSPLGLAGVGVVREQYF
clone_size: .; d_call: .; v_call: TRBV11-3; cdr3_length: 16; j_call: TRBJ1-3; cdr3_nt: TGTGCCAGCAGCTCCTTACTTCGTTCCTCTGGAAACACCATATATTTT; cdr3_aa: CASSSLLRSSGNTIYF
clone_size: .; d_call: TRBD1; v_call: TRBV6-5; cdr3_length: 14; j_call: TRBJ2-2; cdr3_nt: TGTGCCAGCACCTGGACAGGGGGCACCGGGGAGCTGTTTTTT; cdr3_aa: CASTWTGGTGELFF
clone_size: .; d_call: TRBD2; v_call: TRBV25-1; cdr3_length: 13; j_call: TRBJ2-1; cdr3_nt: TGTGCCAGTCGGGGGAGCGGGAGGGATGAGCAGTTCTTC; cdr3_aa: CASRGSGRDEQFF